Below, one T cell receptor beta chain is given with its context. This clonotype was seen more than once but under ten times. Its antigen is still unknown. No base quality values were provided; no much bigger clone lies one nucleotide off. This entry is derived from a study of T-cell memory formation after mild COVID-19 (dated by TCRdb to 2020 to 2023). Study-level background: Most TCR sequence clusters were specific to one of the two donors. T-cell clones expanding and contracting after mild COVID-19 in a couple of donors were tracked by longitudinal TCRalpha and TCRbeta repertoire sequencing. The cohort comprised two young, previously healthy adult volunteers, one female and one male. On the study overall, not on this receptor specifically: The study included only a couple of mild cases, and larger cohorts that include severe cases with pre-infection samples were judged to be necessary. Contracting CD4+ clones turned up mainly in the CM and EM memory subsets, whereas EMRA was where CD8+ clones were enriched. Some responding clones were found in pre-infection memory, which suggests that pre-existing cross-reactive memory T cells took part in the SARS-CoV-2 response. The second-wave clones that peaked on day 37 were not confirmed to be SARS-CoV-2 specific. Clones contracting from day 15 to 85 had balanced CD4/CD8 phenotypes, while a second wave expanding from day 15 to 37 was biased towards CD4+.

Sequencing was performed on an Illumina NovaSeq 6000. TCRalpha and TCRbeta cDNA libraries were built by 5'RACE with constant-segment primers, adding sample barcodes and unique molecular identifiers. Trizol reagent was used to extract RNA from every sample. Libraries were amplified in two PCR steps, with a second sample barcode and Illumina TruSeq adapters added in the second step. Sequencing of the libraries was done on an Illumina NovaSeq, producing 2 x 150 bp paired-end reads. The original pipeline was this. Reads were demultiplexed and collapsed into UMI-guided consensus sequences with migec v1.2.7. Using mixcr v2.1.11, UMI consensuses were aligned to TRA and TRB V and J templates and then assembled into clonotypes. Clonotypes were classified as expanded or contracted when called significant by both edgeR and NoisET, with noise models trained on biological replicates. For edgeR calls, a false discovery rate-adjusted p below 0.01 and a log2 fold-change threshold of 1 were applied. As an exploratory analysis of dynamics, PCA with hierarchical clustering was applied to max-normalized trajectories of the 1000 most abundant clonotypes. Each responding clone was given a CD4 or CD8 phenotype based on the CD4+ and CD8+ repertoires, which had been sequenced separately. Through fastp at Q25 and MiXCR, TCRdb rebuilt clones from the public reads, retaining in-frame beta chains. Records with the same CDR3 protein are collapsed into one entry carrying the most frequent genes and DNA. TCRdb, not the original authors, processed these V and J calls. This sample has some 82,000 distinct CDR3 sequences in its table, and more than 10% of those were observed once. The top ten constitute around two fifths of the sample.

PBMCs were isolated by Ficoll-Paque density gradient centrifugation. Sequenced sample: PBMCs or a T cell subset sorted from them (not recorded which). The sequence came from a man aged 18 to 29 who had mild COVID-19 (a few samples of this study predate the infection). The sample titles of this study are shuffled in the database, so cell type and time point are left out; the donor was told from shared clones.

In nucleotides, the sequence is TGTGCCAGCAGCTTATGGTCAAACGAGCAGTACGTC. Its protein is CASSLWSNEQYV. Recombination joined TRBV7-9 with TRBJ2-7; the D gene identity is not certain. CDR1 and CDR2 are read off the germline V gene (reference sequence) as SEHNR and FQNEAQ. The CDR3 runs 12 amino acids, cysteine and valine included. Only the CDR3 DNA stays, 36 bases, in frame from base 1. At the junction V is shortened by 2 bases and J by 5 bases, with 7 bases in between.